The rows below give T cell receptor beta chains drawn from one sample of a study of cytomegalovirus exposure and HLA in healthy donors. TCRdb's copy holds only in-frame clones and misses some; the assay was immunoSEQ multiplex PCR. There are some 150,000 clones in the sample; about 80% occur only once, and 1.3% lies in the top ten. The source material was PBMCs. Every receptor here comes from a woman aged 45 to 65 in good health and CMV-seronegative. CDR3s leave out the opening cysteine and the closing phenylalanine or tryptophan.

v_gene: TRBV7-3
j_gene: TRBJ2-5
CDR3aa: ASSSTAAGVETQY

v_gene: TRBV7-6
j_gene: TRBJ1-1
CDR3aa: ASSSRQGGDTEAF

v_gene: TRBV5-8
j_gene: TRBJ2-1
CDR3aa: ASRGTGENSYNEQF

v_gene: TRBV7-2
j_gene: TRBJ2-1
CDR3aa: ASSFLATSGGLYNEQF

v_gene: TRBV12-2
j_gene: TRBJ1-2
CDR3aa: ASRLEVSGFMGYGYT

v_gene: TRBV7-9
j_gene: TRBJ2-5
CDR3aa: ASSLSAGQGFVTQY

v_gene: TRBV5-4
j_gene: TRBJ1-5
CDR3aa: ASSPSVGGGPQH

v_gene: TRBV7-7
j_gene: TRBJ2-1
CDR3aa: ASSLRTGPYNEQF

v_gene: TRBV4-3
j_gene: TRBJ2-2
CDR3aa: ASSQGTLLSGELF

v_gene: TRBV4-2
j_gene: TRBJ2-7
CDR3aa: ASSHDKLGTPYEQY

v_gene: TRBV5-4
j_gene: TRBJ1-2
CDR3aa: ASSWDRDYGYT

v_gene: TRBV28
j_gene: TRBJ2-7
CDR3aa: ASSFGIGGTRLPSEQY

v_gene: TRBV6-5
j_gene: TRBJ1-1
CDR3aa: ASSYSLNTEAF

v_gene: TRBV15
j_gene: TRBJ1-2
CDR3aa: ATSRGAAAGGYT

v_gene: TRBV9
j_gene: TRBJ2-3
CDR3aa: ASSVTGGPHNTDTQY

v_gene: TRBV25-1
j_gene: TRBJ1-3
CDR3aa: ASSGPGELSGNTIY

v_gene: TRBV5-1
j_gene: TRBJ1-2
CDR3aa: ASSLTSPLDYGYT

v_gene: TRBV19
j_gene: TRBJ1-2
CDR3aa: ASSIGSEDGYT

v_gene: TRBV7-9
j_gene: TRBJ1-1
CDR3aa: ASSWTGANTEAF

v_gene: TRBV18
j_gene: TRBJ1-1
CDR3aa: ASSPGQGTEAF

v_gene: TRBV10-2
j_gene: TRBJ1-5
CDR3aa: ASSEFGQGAGQPQH

v_gene: TRBV27
j_gene: TRBJ2-3
CDR3aa: ASRGRGTDTQY

v_gene: TRBV7-2
j_gene: TRBJ2-1
CDR3aa: ASSQDRLGLHEQF

v_gene: TRBV5-1
j_gene: TRBJ2-7
CDR3aa: ASSSTGLAGGRKQSYEQY

v_gene: TRBV27
j_gene: TRBJ1-2
CDR3aa: AGSLRSRGGYT

v_gene: TRBV15
j_gene: TRBJ2-1
CDR3aa: ATSTGLQRNNEQF

v_gene: TRBV4-2
j_gene: TRBJ2-7
CDR3aa: ASSQDRMPGLAGGFSYEQY

v_gene: TRBV10-3
j_gene: TRBJ2-1
CDR3aa: AISVSRGAASNEQF

v_gene: TRBV10-3
j_gene: TRBJ2-7
CDR3aa: AIGLASYEQY

v_gene: TRBV28
j_gene: TRBJ1-1
CDR3aa: ASSPPGATF

v_gene: TRBV10-3
j_gene: TRBJ2-5
CDR3aa: ATGRGQQETQY

v_gene: TRBV6-1
j_gene: TRBJ1-3
CDR3aa: ASSEFGGSGNTIY

v_gene: TRBV7-9
j_gene: TRBJ2-1
CDR3aa: ASSLGTFARTASNEQF

v_gene: TRBV28
j_gene: TRBJ2-5
CDR3aa: ASSPSSGGQETQY

v_gene: TRBV9
j_gene: TRBJ1-5
CDR3aa: ASSVSGGSNQPQH

v_gene: TRBV11-2
j_gene: TRBJ2-2
CDR3aa: ASRLTRNTGELF

v_gene: TRBV11-2
j_gene: TRBJ2-1
CDR3aa: ASSPSGGIGEQF

v_gene: TRBV6-4
j_gene: TRBJ2-3
CDR3aa: ASRGQLTDTQY

v_gene: TRBV6-6
j_gene: TRBJ2-1
CDR3aa: ASSGTGAYNEQF

v_gene: TRBV5-4
j_gene: TRBJ2-1
CDR3aa: ASSLGSGGGTYNEQF

v_gene: TRBV5-8
j_gene: TRBJ2-7
CDR3aa: ASSFDDRIHEQY

v_gene: TRBV5-6
j_gene: TRBJ2-7
CDR3aa: ASSLSYGYEQY

v_gene: TRBV10-3
j_gene: TRBJ1-2
CDR3aa: AIRKGQDPINYGYT

v_gene: TRBV14
j_gene: TRBJ1-1
CDR3aa: ASSLRLGAVNTEAF

v_gene: TRBV7-8
j_gene: TRBJ2-7
CDR3aa: ATKPAGGNHEQY

v_gene: TRBV4-3
j_gene: TRBJ2-7
CDR3aa: ASSLSDRAVIYEQY

v_gene: TRBV5-1
j_gene: TRBJ2-6
CDR3aa: ASSSGTGNYGANVLT

v_gene: TRBV4-3
j_gene: TRBJ2-2
CDR3aa: ASSQDYTGELF

v_gene: TRBV6-4
j_gene: TRBJ2-3
CDR3aa: ASSEERGGTDTQY

v_gene: TRBV29-1
j_gene: TRBJ2-7
CDR3aa: SVAIGLASSYEQY

v_gene: TRBV19
j_gene: TRBJ1-5
CDR3aa: ASSARGMGQPQH

v_gene: TRBV18
j_gene: TRBJ2-7
CDR3aa: ASSPYRDRVDEQY

v_gene: TRBV10-1
j_gene: TRBJ2-2
CDR3aa: ASTPGTGEVGELF

v_gene: TRBV7-2
j_gene: TRBJ2-2
CDR3aa: ASSYRDRGTGELF

v_gene: TRBV7-2
j_gene: TRBJ2-7
CDR3aa: ASRGQAPYEQY

v_gene: TRBV7-3
j_gene: TRBJ2-1
CDR3aa: ASSLLPGTSPYNEQF

v_gene: TRBV28
j_gene: TRBJ1-3
CDR3aa: ASSPSGLDGNTIY

v_gene: TRBV18
j_gene: TRBJ1-3
CDR3aa: ASGGQTNTIY

v_gene: TRBV5-1
j_gene: TRBJ1-2
CDR3aa: ASSLALIHGYT

v_gene: TRBV7-2
j_gene: TRBJ1-1
CDR3aa: ASSLQGTSTEAF